These 30 T cell receptor beta chains originate from one sample sequenced in a study of cytomegalovirus exposure and HLA in healthy donors (TCRdb year 2017). The library came from the immunoSEQ multiplex PCR assay. TCRdb stores this immuneACCESS table with in-frame sequences only. Part of the clones is absent; in the studies checked, under half of the shortfall reflects unresolved V genes, and no reason is known for the rest. This sample holds approximately 220,000 clones; 80% to 95% were observed only once. The ten largest account for 0.8% to 1.2% of the sample. Sequencing was performed on PBMCs. These receptors were taken from a young woman in good health and CMV-seronegative.

The rearrangement joins TRBV9 to TRBJ2-1; 7 nucleotides match TRBD2. V lost 1 base and J lost 7; bases outside the gene matches: 8. Germline CDR1 SGDLS, CDR2 YYNGEE. This CDR3 contains 15 residues. The CDR3 nucleotides read TGTGCCAGCAGCGTAAGGGACCTGGGGGGGAATGAGCAGTTCTTC. Translating gives CASSVRDLGGNEQFF.

J is TRBJ2-1 and V is TRBV27; TRBD1 matches at 8 bases. Trimming took 6 bases from V and 0 from J; bases not matched to a gene: 7. This CDR3 has 16 residues. CDR1 MNHEY and CDR2 SMNVEV come from the germline V gene (reference sequence). As DNA, the CDR3 is TGTGCCAGCAGAGCCATCGACAGGGGCTCCTACAATGAGCAGTTCTTC. It encodes CASRAIDRGSYNEQFF.

This clone was detected only once. The rearrangement links TRBV5-6 to TRBJ1-1; 8 bases match TRBD1. Losses at the gene ends were 2 bases for V and 5 bases for J; bases not matched to a gene: 8. CDR3 size: 15 residues. The germline gives CDR1 SGHDT, CDR2 YYEEEE. The DNA for the CDR3 is TGTGCCAGCAGCTTCCCTCAGGGGGCAGGAACTGAAGCTTTCTTT. This gives the protein CASSFPQGAGTEAFF.

The V call is TRBV27, the J call TRBJ2-1, with TRBD2 matching 8 bases. The germline gives CDR1 MNHEY, CDR2 SMNVEV (reference sequence). CDR3 size: 16 residues. V gave up 1 base and J gave up 6 bases; unmatched junction bases: 8. The CDR3 is CASSLYLRGEFNEQFF. CDR3 nucleotides: TGTGCCAGCAGTTTATATTTGCGGGGGGAGTTCAATGAGCAGTTCTTC.

The V and J genes are TRBV5-1 and TRBJ1-1; D gene ambiguous. V lost 3 bases and J lost 3, with 15 bases in between. CDR3 length: 15 residues. Germline V gives CDR1 SGHRS, CDR2 YFSETQ. The CDR3 sequence: CASSSSGGHDTEAFF. CDR3 coding DNA: TGCGCCAGCAGCTCGAGCGGAGGGCATGACACTGAAGCTTTCTTT.

This clone was observed a single time. This chain links TRBV9 with TRBJ2-5; D may be TRBD2 (6 bases). V was cut by 0 bases and J by 5 bases, with 17 bases left in between. CDR1 is SGDLS, CDR2 YYNGEE, per germline. The CDR3 totals 16 residues. CDR3 amino acids: CASSVGGRGWGETQYF. The DNA of the CDR3 is TGTGCCAGCAGCGTAGGTGGGCGGGGATGGGGTGAGACCCAGTACTTC. Looking up the rest from reference TRBV9 and TRBJ2-5 gives the full variable domain: DSGVTQTPKHLITATGQRVTLRCSPRSGDLSVYWYQQSLDQGLQFLIQYYNGEERAKGNILERFSAQQFPDLHSELNLSSLELGDSALYFCASSVGGRGWGETQYFGPGTRLLVL.

The chain is built from TRBV27 and TRBJ1-1; the match to TRBD1 covers 7 bases. V shed 5 bases, J shed 5 bases, and the junction held 11 bases outside the gene matches. CDR3 length: 15 residues. Germline V gene sequence: CDR1 MNHEY, CDR2 SMNVEV (reference sequence). The CDR3 sequence: CASSRTGGLRTEAFF. DNA of the CDR3: TGTGCCAGCAGTAGGACAGGAGGATTGCGGACTGAAGCTTTCTTT.

The chain recombines TRBV28 with TRBJ1-1; D unresolved. Trimming pared 10 bases from V and 2 bases from J, leaving 11 bases between. Per germline, CDR1 MDHEN and CDR2 SYDVKM. The CDR3 runs 12 residues. Here the CDR3 DNA reads TGTGCCACCCAGGAGGGTAACACTGAAGCTTTCTTT. Protein product: CATQEGNTEAFF. Full variable domain (rest looked up from reference TRBV28 and TRBJ1-1): DVKVTQSSRYLVKRTGEKVFLECVQDMDHENMFWYRQDPGLGLRLIYFSYDVKMKEKGDIPEGYSVSREKKERFSLILESASTNQTSMYLCATQEGNTEAFFGQGTRLTVV.

This chain joins TRBV6-1 and TRBJ2-4, with 7 positions matching TRBD1. The CDR3 extends over 13 amino acids. CDR1 MNHNS and CDR2 SASEGT come from the germline V gene. Trimming took 6 bases from V and 1 from J; bases not matched to a gene: 0. CDR3 DNA sequence: TGTGCCAGCAGCAGGGGGGCCAAAAACATTCAGTACTTC. It codes for CASSRGAKNIQYF.

This clone was seen only once. The chain joins TRBV7-6 to TRBJ2-7; 7 bases align to TRBD2. The CDR3 covers 16 residues. Unmatched junction bases numbered 10, after V lost 5 bases and J lost 0 bases. CDR1 is SGHVS, CDR2 FNYEAQ, per germline. The CDR3 is CASSPKLATSSYEQYF. CDR3 nucleotide sequence: TGTGCCAGCAGCCCCAAACTAGCGACTAGCTCCTACGAGCAGTACTTC.

The gene calls are TRBV2 and TRBJ2-7, with D perhaps matching TRBD2 (6 bases). Trimming took off 6 bases at V and 6 bases at J, with 12 bases between the two ends. The CDR3 is 12 residues long. The germline V gene encodes CDR1 SNHLY and CDR2 FYNNEI. The CDR3, as DNA: TGTGCCAGCAGAGTACTAGCTTTCGAGCAGTACTTC. This sequence encodes CASRVLAFEQYF.

This clone was observed a single time. The V gene is TRBV6-1, the J gene TRBJ2-3; 14 bases map to TRBD2. After removal of 1 base from V and 6 bases from J, the junction contained 3 bases not matched to a gene. The CDR3 is made up of 16 amino acids. The V gene's germline CDR1 is MNHNS and CDR2 SASEGT. The chain's CDR3 is CASSEGLAGGLDTQYF. The CDR3, as DNA: TGTGCCAGCAGTGAAGGACTAGCGGGAGGGCTGGATACGCAGTATTTT.

This chain uses TRBV5-1 with TRBJ1-6; perhaps TRBD1 as D (6 bases). Per germline, CDR1 SGHRS and CDR2 YFSETQ. This CDR3 is built from 16 residues. Trimming removed 3 bases at V and 8 bases at J, with 18 bases between. CDR3 in amino acids: CASSSTLGGRDSPLHF. In DNA, the CDR3 is TGCGCCAGCAGCTCCACTTTAGGGGGACGGGATTCACCCCTCCACTTT. The full variable domain, completed using reference TRBV5-1 and TRBJ1-6, is KAGVTQTPRYLIKTRGQQVTLSCSPISGHRSVSWYQQTPGQGLQFLFEYFSETQRNKGNFPGRFSGRQFSNSRSEMNVSTLELGDSALYLCASSSTLGGRDSPLHFGNGTRLTVT.

V gene TRBV6-1 combines with J gene TRBJ2-7; D gene uncertain. Looked up from germline, CDR1 is MNHNS and CDR2 is SASEGT. V was trimmed by 3 bases and J by 0 bases, leaving 6 bases between them. This CDR3 comprises 13 residues. In nucleotides, the CDR3 is TGTGCCAGCAGTGAGCGAGCCTCCTACGAGCAGTACTTC. Its translation: CASSERASYEQYF.

The chain recombines TRBV11-3 with TRBJ2-1; 9 bases align to TRBD1. Trimming took 8 bases from V and 8 from J; bases not matched to a gene: 7. Germline values: CDR1 SGHNT, CDR2 YENEEA. The CDR3 consists of 13 residues. The CDR3 here is CASGTGNIYEQFF. CDR3 DNA sequence: TGTGCCAGCGGGACAGGGAATATCTATGAGCAGTTCTTC.

The chain employs TRBV7-2 and TRBJ2-2; perhaps TRBD2 as D (6 bases). The CDR3 contains 18 residues. Germline loops: CDR1 SGHTA, CDR2 FQGNSA. Trimming pared 5 bases from V and 5 bases from J, leaving 24 bases between. The CDR3 reads CASSLRDLPGRRTGELFF. Here the CDR3 DNA reads TGTGCCAGCAGCCTTAGGGACTTACCGGGGCGCCGGACCGGGGAGCTGTTTTTT.

The V and J genes are TRBV30 and TRBJ1-2; 7 bases line up with TRBD1. The CDR3 contains 14 residues. CDR1 and CDR2 from the germline V gene are GTSNPN and SVGIG (reference sequence). V lost 5 bases to trimming and J lost 4 bases; unmatched junction nucleotides: 10. The CDR3: CAWAMPGTVYGYTF. DNA of the CDR3: TGTGCCTGGGCGATGCCCGGGACAGTCTATGGCTACACCTTC.

The V and J genes are TRBV15 and TRBJ1-2, with a tentative D call TRBD1 (6 bases). Germline V gene sequence: CDR1 LNHNV, CDR2 YYDKDF (reference sequence). The V end lost 0 bases, the J end lost 4 bases, and 12 bases lay between the germline ends. This CDR3 comprises 15 residues. As DNA, the CDR3 is TGTGCCACCAGCAGAGATCCGGGGGGCAGCTATGGCTACACCTTC. Amino acids: CATSRDPGGSYGYTF.

The chain employs TRBV15 and TRBJ2-7; 14 bases match TRBD2. Germline V gene lookup returns CDR1 LNHNV and CDR2 YYDKDF (reference sequence). The CDR3 length is 17 residues. The J segment lost 1 base and the V segment lost 3 bases, leaving 5 bases of the junction unmatched. The CDR3 here is CATSRDRLAGGSYEQYF. Here the CDR3 DNA reads TGTGCCACCAGCAGGGATAGACTAGCGGGAGGGTCCTACGAGCAGTACTTC.

The rearrangement joins TRBV4-2 to TRBJ2-7; 9 nucleotides align to TRBD2. The CDR3 covers 19 residues. Germline CDR1 reads LGHNA; CDR2 reads YNFKEQ. The junction had 19 bases not matched to a gene; V was cut back by 1 base and J by 6 bases. CDR3 DNA sequence: TGTGCCAGCAGCCAAGTCAGGGCAGCTAGCGGGACGCCCCGGAGCGAGCAGTACTTC. Translation gives CASSQVRAASGTPRSEQYF.

The chain employs TRBV20-1 and TRBJ2-7, with 7 positions matching TRBD1. J gave up 4 bases and V 5 bases, and 2 bases lay outside the gene matches. Per germline, CDR1 DFQATT and CDR2 SNEGSKA (reference sequence). CDR3 length: 11 amino acids. The CDR3 loop reads CSAAQGYEQYF. In DNA form, the CDR3 reads TGCAGTGCTGCACAGGGGTACGAGCAGTACTTC.

V is TRBV19 and J is TRBJ1-1; no clear D. The CDR3 is made up of 14 amino acids. Between the trimmed V and J ends, which lost 3 bases and 4 bases, there was a span of 12 bases. Germline V gene lookup returns CDR1 LNHDA and CDR2 SQIVND (reference sequence). The CDR3 spells CASSIRGSGTEAFF. In DNA, the CDR3 is TGTGCCAGTAGTATTAGAGGGTCAGGCACTGAAGCTTTCTTT. Using reference TRBV19 and TRBJ1-1 for the parts outside the CDR3, the full variable domain is DGGITQSPKYLFRKEGQNVTLSCEQNLNHDAMYWYRQDPGQGLRLIYYSQIVNDFQKGDIAEGYSVSREKKESFPLTVTSAQKNPTAFYLCASSIRGSGTEAFFGQGTRLTVV.

The chain recombines TRBV11-2 with TRBJ2-5, with a weak D call TRBD2 (5 bases). The CDR3 covers 14 residues. V lost 5 bases, J lost 9 bases, and 19 bases lay in between. Germline V gene data show CDR1 as SGHAT and CDR2 as FQNNGV. CDR3 DNA sequence: TGTGCCAGCAGCCCCCTCCGGGGAAGGCCCTCCCAGTACTTC. This sequence encodes CASSPLRGRPSQYF. Based on the CDR3 plus reference TRBV11-2 and TRBJ2-5, the full variable domain is EAGVAQSPRYKIIEKRQSVAFWCNPISGHATLYWYQQILGQGPKLLIQFQNNGVVDDSQLPKDRFSAERLKGVDSTLKIQPAKLEDSAVYLCASSPLRGRPSQYFGPGTRLLVL.

The genes are TRBV5-4 and TRBJ2-1; perhaps TRBD2 as D (6 bases). There are 18 residues in the CDR3. V shed 4 bases and J shed 9 bases, with 29 bases lying between them. The germline CDR1 and CDR2 sequences are SGHNT and YYREEE (reference sequence). The CDR3 DNA sequence: TGTGCCAGCAGCCCGCCCCATACTAGCTGGGTCGGTTTCGGTGAGCAGTTCTTC. This gives the protein CASSPPHTSWVGFGEQFF.

The rearrangement links TRBV28 to TRBJ2-1; 10 bases match TRBD2. This CDR3 has 16 amino acids. Germline assignment: CDR1 MDHEN and CDR2 SYDVKM. Losses at the gene ends were 4 bases for V and 8 bases for J; bases not matched to a gene: 11. This CDR3 reads CASSSPSGRARDEQFF. The DNA of the CDR3 is TGTGCCAGCAGTTCCCCGAGCGGGAGGGCCAGGGATGAGCAGTTCTTC. Drawing the rest from reference TRBV28 and TRBJ2-1, the complete variable domain is DVKVTQSSRYLVKRTGEKVFLECVQDMDHENMFWYRQDPGLGLRLIYFSYDVKMKEKGDIPEGYSVSREKKERFSLILESASTNQTSMYLCASSSPSGRARDEQFFGPGTRLTVL.

The chain carries TRBV15 and TRBJ2-2; tentatively, D is TRBD1 (5 bases). V lost 3 bases, J lost 1 base, and 12 bases lay in between. Germline lookup yields CDR1 LNHNV and CDR2 YYDKDF (reference sequence). This CDR3 is built from 16 residues. The CDR3 DNA reads as TGTGCCACCAGCAGTGCCCAGACAGTGAACACCGGGGAGCTGTTTTTT. Protein product: CATSSAQTVNTGELFF. Full variable domain (missing parts from reference TRBV15 and TRBJ2-2): DAMVIQNPRYQVTQFGKPVTLSCSQTLNHNVMYWYQQKSSQAPKLLFHYYDKDFNNEADTPDNFQSRRPNTSFCFLDIRSPGLGDTAMYLCATSSAQTVNTGELFFGEGSRLTVL.

This clone has a single count. The chain uses TRBV27 and TRBJ1-2; D not resolved. Looked up from germline, CDR1 is MNHEY and CDR2 is SMNVEV (reference sequence). V gave up 6 bases and J gave up 7 bases, with 12 bases separating them. This CDR3 has 12 residues. Here the CDR3 reads CASRWPGSGYTF. CDR3 sequence (DNA): TGTGCCAGCAGATGGCCCGGGTCTGGCTACACCTTC.

The chain joins TRBV13 to TRBJ1-2; D ambiguous. The germline V and J ends were trimmed by 0 bases and 6 bases, with 14 bases remaining between them. Germline V gene data show CDR1 as PRHDT and CDR2 as FYEKMQ (reference sequence). The CDR3 loop spans 15 amino acids. CDR3 region: CASSLGGLGSHGYTF. CDR3 bases: TGTGCCAGCAGCTTAGGCGGTCTGGGTAGCCATGGCTACACCTTC.

The chain uses TRBV9 and TRBJ2-7; D is uncertain. Trimming removed 0 bases at V and 3 bases at J, with 10 bases between. From germline, CDR1 is SGDLS and CDR2 YYNGEE. The CDR3 runs 14 residues. The CDR3 nucleotides read TGTGCCAGCAGCGTAGGTGCGGCCAACTACGAGCAGTACTTC. The encoded protein is CASSVGAANYEQYF.

The rearrangement joins TRBV30 to TRBJ2-7, with 7 positions matching TRBD1. The CDR3 contains 12 residues. Germline V gene sequence: CDR1 GTSNPN, CDR2 SVGIG (reference sequence). Trimming took 5 bases from V and 5 from J; bases not matched to a gene: 6. The CDR3 bases are TGTGCCTGGCAACAGGGGACGGACGAGCAGTACTTC. As protein: CAWQQGTDEQYF.